A selection of T cell receptor beta chains follows, all from one sample in a study of shared T cell receptors in the human thymus. Sequenced by immunoSEQ multiplex PCR; TCRdb stores in-frame clones only, minus some. In the table there are approximately 400,000 clones, approximately 95% of which are singletons. The sample taken for sequencing was thymocytes. These receptors were obtained from a human donor. Both conserved end residues are part of each CDR3. D genes are given only for firm matches. Clone size is shown for a subset of rows, as once, few, many or a class of expanded clone.

V gene	D gene	J gene	clone size	CDR3 protein	CDR3 DNA
TRBV7-8	NA	TRBJ2-5	NA	CASSRSERTQETQYF	TGTGCCAGCAGCCGGTCTGAGCGGACCCAAGAGACCCAGTACTTC
TRBV5-4	NA	TRBJ2-7	NA	CASSLFLQGESSYEQYF	TGTGCCAGCAGCTTGTTTCTTCAGGGCGAAAGCTCCTACGAGCAGTACTTC
TRBV7-9	NA	TRBJ2-4	NA	CASSLVPDVAKNIQYF	TGTGCCAGCAGCTTAGTTCCCGACGTAGCCAAAAACATTCAGTACTTC
TRBV7-6	NA	TRBJ1-2	NA	CASPFRIRYTF	TGTGCCAGCCCTTTTCGGATACGCTACACCTTC
TRBV9	NA	TRBJ1-2	NA	CASSFNYGYTF	TGTGCCAGCAGCTTTAACTATGGCTACACCTTC
TRBV7-2	NA	TRBJ1-3	once	CASSFVRGGNTIYF	TGTGCCAGCAGCTTTGTGAGGGGTGGGAACACCATATATTTT
TRBV7-9	NA	TRBJ2-7	NA	CASSLQRGRTSEQYF	TGTGCCAGCAGCCTACAGAGGGGTAGAACTTCCGAGCAGTACTTC
TRBV5-4	TRBD1	TRBJ1-2	NA	CASSCRQGRGGTHYGYTF	TGTGCCAGCAGCTGCCGACAGGGAAGGGGGGGGACCCACTATGGCTACACCTTC
TRBV27	TRBD2	TRBJ2-3	NA	CASSPRTSGREDTQYF	TGTGCCAGCAGTCCACGGACTAGCGGGAGGGAAGATACGCAGTATTTT
TRBV19	TRBD1	TRBJ1-1	NA	CASSMGQGKITEAFF	TGTGCCAGTAGTATGGGACAGGGGAAGATCACTGAAGCTTTCTTT
TRBV6-1	NA	TRBJ1-1	NA	CASRPSGLNTEAFF	TGTGCCAGCAGACCCTCCGGCCTGAACACTGAAGCTTTCTTT
TRBV29-1	TRBD2	TRBJ2-5	once	CSVATSGQETQYF	TGCAGCGTTGCTACTAGCGGGCAAGAGACCCAGTACTTC
TRBV19	TRBD1	TRBJ1-2	NA	CASLDRDYGYTF	TGTGCCAGTCTGGACAGGGACTATGGCTACACCTTC
TRBV27	TRBD1	TRBJ2-1	NA	CASGVPGQGPNEQFF	TGTGCCAGCGGCGTCCCGGGACAGGGACCAAATGAGCAGTTCTTC
TRBV5-1	TRBD2	TRBJ2-3	once	CASSGTSGRDTQYF	TGCGCCAGCAGCGGGACTAGCGGGAGGGATACGCAGTATTTT
TRBV28	TRBD1	TRBJ1-5	NA	CASSLCDRGSNQPQHF	TGTGCCAGCAGTTTATGCGACAGGGGAAGCAATCAGCCCCAGCATTTT
TRBV7-3	TRBD1	TRBJ2-1	once	CASSLGTGVYNEQFF	TGTGCCAGCAGCTTAGGGACAGGGGTATACAATGAGCAGTTCTTC
TRBV2	NA	TRBJ1-3	NA	CASGGPGWGSGNTIYF	TGTGCCAGCGGGGGGCCCGGGTGGGGCTCTGGAAACACCATATATTTT
TRBV27	TRBD1	TRBJ1-2	NA	CASSLCQGAFYGYTF	TGTGCCAGCAGTTTATGCCAGGGGGCATTCTATGGCTACACCTTC
TRBV4-1	NA	TRBJ2-6	NA	CASSHRFHSGANVLTF	TGCGCCAGCAGCCACAGATTCCACTCTGGGGCCAACGTCCTGACTTTC
TRBV28	NA	TRBJ1-5	NA	CASSPPTPSGNQPQHF	TGTGCCAGCAGTCCACCGACCCCCAGCGGCAATCAGCCCCAGCATTTT
TRBV19	NA	TRBJ1-1	NA	CASRQGSTQAFF	TGTGCCAGTCGCCAGGGTTCTACTCAAGCTTTCTTT
TRBV5-1	NA	TRBJ1-2	NA	CASSLASRGGYTF	TGCGCCAGCAGCTTGGCCAGCCGGGGTGGCTACACCTTC
TRBV11-2	NA	TRBJ2-7	NA	CASSFETGPEQYF	TGTGCCAGCAGCTTCGAAACAGGCCCCGAGCAGTACTTC
TRBV4-1	TRBD2	TRBJ2-4	NA	CASSQEGLAEPIDPKNIQYF	TGCGCCAGCAGCCAAGAGGGACTAGCGGAACCTATCGATCCCAAAAACATTCAGTACTTC
TRBV5-1	NA	TRBJ2-1	NA	CASSLVRGLPYNEQFF	TGCGCCAGCAGCTTGGTTAGGGGTCTACCCTACAATGAGCAGTTCTTC
TRBV7-9	NA	TRBJ1-3	NA	CASSSVPTLSLEAGNTIYF	TGTGCCAGCAGCTCTGTACCCACTCTGTCCCTCGAGGCGGGAAACACCATATATTTT
TRBV10-3	NA	TRBJ2-6	NA	CAISGVGGPGANVLTF	TGTGCCATCAGTGGGGTCGGGGGCCCTGGGGCCAACGTCCTGACTTTC